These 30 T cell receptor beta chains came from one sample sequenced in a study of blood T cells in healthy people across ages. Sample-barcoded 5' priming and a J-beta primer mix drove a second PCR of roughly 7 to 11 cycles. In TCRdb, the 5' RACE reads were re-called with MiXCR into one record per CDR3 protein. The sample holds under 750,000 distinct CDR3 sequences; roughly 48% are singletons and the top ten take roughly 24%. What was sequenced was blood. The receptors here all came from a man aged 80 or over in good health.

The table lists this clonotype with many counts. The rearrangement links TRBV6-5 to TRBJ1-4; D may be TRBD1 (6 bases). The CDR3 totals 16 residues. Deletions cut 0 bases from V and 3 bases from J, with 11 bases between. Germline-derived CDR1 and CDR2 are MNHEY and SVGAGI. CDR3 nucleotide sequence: TGTGCCAGCAGTTACTCGTGGGGGCTGTCTAATGAAAAACTGTTTTTT. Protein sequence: CASSYSWGLSNEKLFF.

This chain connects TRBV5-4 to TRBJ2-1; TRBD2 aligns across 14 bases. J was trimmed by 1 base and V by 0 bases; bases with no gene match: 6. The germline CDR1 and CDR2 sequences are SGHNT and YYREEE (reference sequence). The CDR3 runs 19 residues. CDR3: CASSLVGTSGRFSYNEQFF. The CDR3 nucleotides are TGTGCCAGCAGCTTGGTTGGGACTAGCGGGAGATTTTCCTACAATGAGCAGTTCTTC.

Here the CDR3 DNA reads TGTGCCAGCGGCACTAGCGGGGGACCACAAGAGACCCAGTACTTC. Encoded protein: CASGTSGGPQETQYF. The chain combines TRBV7-6 with TRBJ2-5, with 11 bases aligning to TRBD2. Germline loops: CDR1 SGHVS, CDR2 FNYEAQ. Trimming cost V 8 bases and J 2 bases; bases outside gene matches: 7. The CDR3 loop spans 15 amino acids.

In nucleotides, the CDR3 is TGTGCCAGCGTTATGGCACCAAGGGGCTATGGCTACACCTTC. Amino acid sequence: CASVMAPRGYGYTF. This sequence joins TRBV12-3 or TRBV12-4 and TRBJ1-2; D perhaps matches TRBD1 (5 bases). The CDR3 consists of 14 residues. Trimming pared 8 bases from V and 4 bases from J, leaving 17 bases between.

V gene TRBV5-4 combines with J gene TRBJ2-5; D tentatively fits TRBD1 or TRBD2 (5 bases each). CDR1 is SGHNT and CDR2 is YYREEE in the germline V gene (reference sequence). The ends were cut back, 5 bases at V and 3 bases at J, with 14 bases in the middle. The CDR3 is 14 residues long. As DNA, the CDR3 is TGTGCCAGCAGTCCATGGGGGTTCGAAGAGACCCAGTACTTC. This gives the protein CASSPWGFEETQYF.

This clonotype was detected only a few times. The CDR3 here is CASSQGDRGSEKLFF. Written as DNA, the CDR3 is TGTGCCAGCAGCCAAGGCGACAGGGGAAGCGAAAAACTGTTTTTT. The rearrangement links TRBV3-1 to TRBJ1-4; TRBD1 matches 8 bases. This CDR3 comprises 15 residues. With V trimmed by 1 base and J by 8 bases, 6 bases remained unmatched. Germline V gene data show CDR1 as LGHDT and CDR2 as YNNKEL (reference sequence).

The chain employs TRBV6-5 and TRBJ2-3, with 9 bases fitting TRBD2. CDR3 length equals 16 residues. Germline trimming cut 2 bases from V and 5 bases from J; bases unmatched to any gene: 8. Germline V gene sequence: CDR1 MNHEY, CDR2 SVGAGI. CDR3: CASSYSRSGSGDTQYF. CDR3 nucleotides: TGTGCCAGCAGTTACAGTCGTAGCGGGAGCGGAGATACGCAGTATTTT.

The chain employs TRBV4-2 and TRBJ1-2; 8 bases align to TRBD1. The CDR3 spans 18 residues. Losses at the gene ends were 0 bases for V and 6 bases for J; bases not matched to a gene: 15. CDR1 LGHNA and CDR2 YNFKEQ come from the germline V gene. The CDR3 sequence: CASSQDQQGGGRVHGYTF. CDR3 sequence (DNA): TGTGCCAGCAGCCAAGATCAACAGGGGGGCGGTCGGGTGCATGGCTACACCTTC.

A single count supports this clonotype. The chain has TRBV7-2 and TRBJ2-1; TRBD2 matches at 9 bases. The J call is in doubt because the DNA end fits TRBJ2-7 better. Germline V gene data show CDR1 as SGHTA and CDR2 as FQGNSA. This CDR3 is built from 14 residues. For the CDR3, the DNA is TGTGCCAGCAGCTTAGCCCGCGGGGGGGTTGAGCAGTACTTC. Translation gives CASSLARGGVEQYF.

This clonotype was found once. CDR3 nucleotides: TGCGCCAGCAGCTTGGCCTTGACAATGGGGAACACTGAAGCTTTCTTT. Translated, it gives CASSLALTMGNTEAFF. The genes are TRBV5-1 and TRBJ1-1; D remains unclear. The CDR3 is made up of 16 amino acids. Germline V gives CDR1 SGHRS, CDR2 YFSETQ. Trimming removed 0 bases from V and 1 base from J, with 13 bases in between. Combining the CDR3 with reference TRBV5-1 and TRBJ1-1 gives the whole variable domain KAGVTQTPRYLIKTRGQQVTLSCSPISGHRSVSWYQQTPGQGLQFLFEYFSETQRNKGNFPGRFSGRQFSNSRSEMNVSTLELGDSALYLCASSLALTMGNTEAFFGQGTRLTVV.

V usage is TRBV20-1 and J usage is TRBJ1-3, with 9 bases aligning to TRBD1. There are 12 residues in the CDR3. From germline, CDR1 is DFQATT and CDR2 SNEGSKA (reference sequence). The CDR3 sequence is CARTGAGNTIYF. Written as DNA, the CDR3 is TGCGCAAGGACAGGGGCTGGAAACACCATATATTTT.

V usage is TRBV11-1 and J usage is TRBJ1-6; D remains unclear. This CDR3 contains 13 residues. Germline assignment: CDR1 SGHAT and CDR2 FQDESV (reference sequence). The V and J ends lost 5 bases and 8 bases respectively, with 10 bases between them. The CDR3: CASSPFGDSPLHF. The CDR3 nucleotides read TGTGCCAGCAGCCCCTTCGGGGATTCACCCCTCCACTTT. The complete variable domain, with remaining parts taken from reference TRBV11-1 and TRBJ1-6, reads EAEVAQSPRYKITEKSQAVAFWCDPISGHATLYWYRQILGQGPELLVQFQDESVVDDSQLPKDRFSAERLKGVDSTLKIQPAELGDSAMYLCASSPFGDSPLHFGNGTRLTVT.

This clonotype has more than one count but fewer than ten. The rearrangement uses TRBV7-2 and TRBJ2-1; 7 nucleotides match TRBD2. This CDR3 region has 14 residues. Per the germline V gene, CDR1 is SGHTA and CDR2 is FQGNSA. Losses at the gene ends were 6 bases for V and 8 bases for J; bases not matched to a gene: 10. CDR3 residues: CASSLVGGVDEQFF. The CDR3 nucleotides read TGTGCCAGCAGTCTAGTGGGAGGGGTCGATGAGCAGTTCTTC.

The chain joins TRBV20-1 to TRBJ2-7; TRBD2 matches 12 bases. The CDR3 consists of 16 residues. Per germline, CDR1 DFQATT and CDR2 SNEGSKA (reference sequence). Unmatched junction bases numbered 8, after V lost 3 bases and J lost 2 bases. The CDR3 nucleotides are TGCAGTGCTAGGGGATCCCTAGCGGGGGGGCCCTACGAGCAGTACTTC. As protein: CSARGSLAGGPYEQYF.

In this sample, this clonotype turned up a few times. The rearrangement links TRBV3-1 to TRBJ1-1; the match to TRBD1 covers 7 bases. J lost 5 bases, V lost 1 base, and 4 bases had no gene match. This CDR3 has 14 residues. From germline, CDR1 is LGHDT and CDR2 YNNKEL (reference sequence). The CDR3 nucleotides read TGTGCCAGCAGCCAAGGTGACAGGGATACTGAAGCTTTCTTT. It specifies CASSQGDRDTEAFF.

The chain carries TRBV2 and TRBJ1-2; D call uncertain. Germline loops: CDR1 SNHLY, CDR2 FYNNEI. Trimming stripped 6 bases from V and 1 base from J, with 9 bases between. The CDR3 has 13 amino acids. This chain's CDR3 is CASSGSVNYGYTF. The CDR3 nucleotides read TGTGCCAGCAGCGGTTCTGTTAACTATGGCTACACCTTC.

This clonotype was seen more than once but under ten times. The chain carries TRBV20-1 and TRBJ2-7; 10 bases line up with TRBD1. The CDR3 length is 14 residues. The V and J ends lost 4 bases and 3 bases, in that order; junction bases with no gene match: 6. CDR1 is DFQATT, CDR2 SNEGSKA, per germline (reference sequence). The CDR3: CSATRDRGVYEQYF. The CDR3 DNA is TGCAGTGCTACCCGGGACAGGGGAGTCTACGAGCAGTACTTC.

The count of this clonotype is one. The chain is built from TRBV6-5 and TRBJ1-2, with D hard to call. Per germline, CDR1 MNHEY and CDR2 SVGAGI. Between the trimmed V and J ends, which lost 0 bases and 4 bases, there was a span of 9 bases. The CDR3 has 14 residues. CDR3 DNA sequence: TGTGCCAGCAGTTACTCGGAGCCGATCTATGGCTACACCTTC. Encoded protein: CASSYSEPIYGYTF.

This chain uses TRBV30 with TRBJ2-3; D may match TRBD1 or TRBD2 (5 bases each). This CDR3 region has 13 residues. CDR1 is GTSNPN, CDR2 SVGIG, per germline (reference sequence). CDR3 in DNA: TGTGCTGGGACGGGCGCCAGCACAGATACGCAGTATTTT. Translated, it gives CAGTGASTDTQYF.

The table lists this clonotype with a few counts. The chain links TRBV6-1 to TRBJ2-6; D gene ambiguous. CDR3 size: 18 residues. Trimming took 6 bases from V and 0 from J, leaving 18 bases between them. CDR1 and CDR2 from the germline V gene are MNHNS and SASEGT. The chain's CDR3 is CASSPQYRFSSGANVLTF. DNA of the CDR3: TGTGCCAGCAGCCCCCAATATAGGTTTAGCTCTGGGGCCAACGTCCTGACTTTC.

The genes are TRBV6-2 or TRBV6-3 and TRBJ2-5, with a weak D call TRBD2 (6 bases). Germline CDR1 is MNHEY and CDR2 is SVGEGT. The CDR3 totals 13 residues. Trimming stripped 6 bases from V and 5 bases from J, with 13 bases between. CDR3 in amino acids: CASSQGLTETQYF. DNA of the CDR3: TGTGCCAGCAGCCAAGGACTAACGGAGACCCAGTACTTC.

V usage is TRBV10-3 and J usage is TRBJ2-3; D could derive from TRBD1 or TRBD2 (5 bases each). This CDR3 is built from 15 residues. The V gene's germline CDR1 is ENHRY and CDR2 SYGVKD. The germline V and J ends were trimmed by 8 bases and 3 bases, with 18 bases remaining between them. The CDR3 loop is CAIGSGPQQTDTQYF. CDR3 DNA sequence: TGTGCCATCGGGTCGGGACCGCAACAAACAGATACGCAGTATTTT.

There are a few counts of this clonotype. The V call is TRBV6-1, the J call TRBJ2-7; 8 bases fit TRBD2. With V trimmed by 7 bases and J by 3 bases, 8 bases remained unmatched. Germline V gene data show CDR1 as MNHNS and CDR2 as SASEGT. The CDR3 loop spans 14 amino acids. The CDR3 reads CASTSGSANYEQYF. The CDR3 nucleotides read TGTGCCAGCACTAGCGGGTCCGCCAACTACGAGCAGTACTTC.

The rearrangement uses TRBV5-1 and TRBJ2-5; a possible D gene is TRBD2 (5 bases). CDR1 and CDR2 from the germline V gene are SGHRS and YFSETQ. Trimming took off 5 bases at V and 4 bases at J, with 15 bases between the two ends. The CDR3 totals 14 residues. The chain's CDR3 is CASRPLSGLETQYF. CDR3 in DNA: TGCGCCAGCAGACCCCTGTCCGGACTAGAGACCCAGTACTTC.

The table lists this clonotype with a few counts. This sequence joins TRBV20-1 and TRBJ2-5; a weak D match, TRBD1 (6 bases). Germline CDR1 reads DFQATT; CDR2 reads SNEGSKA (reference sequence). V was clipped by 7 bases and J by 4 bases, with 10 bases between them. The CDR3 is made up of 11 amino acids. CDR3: CSGSRGETQYF. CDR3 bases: TGCAGTGGAAGCAGGGGAGAGACCCAGTACTTC.

The CDR3 loop is CASSLGLAGKADTQYF. The CDR3 coding sequence is TGTGCCAGCAGCTTGGGACTAGCGGGAAAGGCAGATACGCAGTATTTT. The V call is TRBV7-3, the J call TRBJ2-3, with 13 bases aligning to TRBD2. From germline, CDR1 is SGHTA and CDR2 FQGTGA. Unmatched junction bases numbered 4, after V lost 3 bases and J lost 4 bases. The CDR3 covers 16 residues.

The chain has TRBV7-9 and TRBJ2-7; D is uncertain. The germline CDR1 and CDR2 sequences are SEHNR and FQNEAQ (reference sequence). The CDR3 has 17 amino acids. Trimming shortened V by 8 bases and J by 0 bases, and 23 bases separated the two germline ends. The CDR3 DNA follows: TGTGCCAGCGGTCGGGCGTTGGGCAGCGAGAGCTCCTACGAGCAGTACTTC. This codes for CASGRALGSESSYEQYF.

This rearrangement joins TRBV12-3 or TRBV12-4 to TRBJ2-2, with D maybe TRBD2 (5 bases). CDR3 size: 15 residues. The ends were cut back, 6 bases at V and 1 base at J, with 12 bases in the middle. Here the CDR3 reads CASSPAAGNTGELFF. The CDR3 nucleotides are TGTGCCAGCAGCCCCGCGGCGGGGAACACCGGGGAGCTGTTTTTT.

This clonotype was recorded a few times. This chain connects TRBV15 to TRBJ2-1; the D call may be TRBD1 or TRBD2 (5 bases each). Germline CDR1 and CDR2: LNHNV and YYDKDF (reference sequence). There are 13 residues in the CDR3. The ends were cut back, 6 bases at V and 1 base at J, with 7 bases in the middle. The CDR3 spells CATRRGSYNEQFF. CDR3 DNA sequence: TGTGCCACCAGGAGGGGTTCCTACAATGAGCAGTTCTTC. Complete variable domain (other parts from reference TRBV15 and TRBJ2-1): DAMVIQNPRYQVTQFGKPVTLSCSQTLNHNVMYWYQQKSSQAPKLLFHYYDKDFNNEADTPDNFQSRRPNTSFCFLDIRSPGLGDTAMYLCATRRGSYNEQFFGPGTRLTVL.

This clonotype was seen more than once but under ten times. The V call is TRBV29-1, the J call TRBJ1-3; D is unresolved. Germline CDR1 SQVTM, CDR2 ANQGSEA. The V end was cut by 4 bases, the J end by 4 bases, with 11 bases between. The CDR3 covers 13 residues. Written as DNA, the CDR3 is TGCAGCGTTGGGCTGGTGCAGGGAAACACCATATATTTT. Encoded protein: CSVGLVQGNTIYF. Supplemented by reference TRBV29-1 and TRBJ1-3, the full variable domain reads SAVISQKPSRDICQRGTSLTIQCQVDSQVTMMFWYRQQPGQSLTLIATANQGSEATYESGFVIDKFPISRPNLTFSTLTVSNMSPEDSSIYLCSVGLVQGNTIYFGEGSWLTVV.